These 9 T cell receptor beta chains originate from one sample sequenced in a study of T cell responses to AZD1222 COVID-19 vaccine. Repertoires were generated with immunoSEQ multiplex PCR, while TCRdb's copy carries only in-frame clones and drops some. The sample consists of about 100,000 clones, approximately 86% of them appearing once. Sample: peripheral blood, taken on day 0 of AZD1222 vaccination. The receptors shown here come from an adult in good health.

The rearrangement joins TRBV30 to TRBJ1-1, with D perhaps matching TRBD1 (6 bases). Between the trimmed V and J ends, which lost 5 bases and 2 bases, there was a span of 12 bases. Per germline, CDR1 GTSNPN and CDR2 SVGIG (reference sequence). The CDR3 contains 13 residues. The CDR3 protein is CAWWTETNTEAFF. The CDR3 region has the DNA TGTGCCTGGTGGACAGAGACCAACACTGAAGCTTTCTTT.

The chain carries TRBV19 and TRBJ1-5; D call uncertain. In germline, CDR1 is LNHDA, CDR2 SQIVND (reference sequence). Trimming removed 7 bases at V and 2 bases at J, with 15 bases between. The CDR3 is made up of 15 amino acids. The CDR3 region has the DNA TGTGCCAGTAAAAAGACCTTATATGGCAATCAGCCCCAGCATTTT. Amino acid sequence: CASKKTLYGNQPQHF. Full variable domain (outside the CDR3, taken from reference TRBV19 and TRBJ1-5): DGGITQSPKYLFRKEGQNVTLSCEQNLNHDAMYWYRQDPGQGLRLIYYSQIVNDFQKGDIAEGYSVSREKKESFPLTVTSAQKNPTAFYLCASKKTLYGNQPQHFGDGTRLSIL.

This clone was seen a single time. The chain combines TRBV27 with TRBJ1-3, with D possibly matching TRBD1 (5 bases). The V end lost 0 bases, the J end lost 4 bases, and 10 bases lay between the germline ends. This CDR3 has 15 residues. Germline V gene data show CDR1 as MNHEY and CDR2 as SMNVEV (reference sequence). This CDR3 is CASSLSGRGGNTIYF. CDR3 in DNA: TGTGCCAGCAGTTTATCGGGACGCGGCGGAAACACCATATATTTT.

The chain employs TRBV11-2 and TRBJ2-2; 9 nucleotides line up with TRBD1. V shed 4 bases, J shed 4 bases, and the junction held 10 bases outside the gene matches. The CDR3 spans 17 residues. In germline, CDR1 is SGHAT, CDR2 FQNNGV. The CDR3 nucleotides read TGTGCCAGCAGCTCCTTCGGACAGGGGTTAAGCACCGGGGAGCTGTTTTTT. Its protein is CASSSFGQGLSTGELFF. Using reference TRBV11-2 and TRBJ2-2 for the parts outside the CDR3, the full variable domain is EAGVAQSPRYKIIEKRQSVAFWCNPISGHATLYWYQQILGQGPKLLIQFQNNGVVDDSQLPKDRFSAERLKGVDSTLKIQPAKLEDSAVYLCASSSFGQGLSTGELFFGEGSRLTVL.

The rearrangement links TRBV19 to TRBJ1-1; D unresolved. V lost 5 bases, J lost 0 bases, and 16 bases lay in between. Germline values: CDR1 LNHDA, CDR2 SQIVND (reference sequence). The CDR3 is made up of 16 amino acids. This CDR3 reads CASSLHQDGVNTEAFF. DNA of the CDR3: TGTGCCAGTAGTCTTCACCAGGACGGGGTGAACACTGAAGCTTTCTTT.

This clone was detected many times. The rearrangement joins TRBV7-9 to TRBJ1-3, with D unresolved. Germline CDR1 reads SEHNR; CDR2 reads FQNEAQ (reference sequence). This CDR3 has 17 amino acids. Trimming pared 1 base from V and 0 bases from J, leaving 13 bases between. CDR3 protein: CASSLVRAGYSGNTIYF. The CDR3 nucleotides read TGTGCCAGCAGCTTAGTTAGGGCTGGATACTCTGGAAACACCATATATTTT. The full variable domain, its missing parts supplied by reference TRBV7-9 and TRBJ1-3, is DTGVSQNPRHKITKRGQNVTFRCDPISEHNRLYWYRQTLGQGPEFLTYFQNEAQLEKSRLLSDRFSAERPKGSFSTLEIQRTEQGDSAMYLCASSLVRAGYSGNTIYFGEGSWLTVV.

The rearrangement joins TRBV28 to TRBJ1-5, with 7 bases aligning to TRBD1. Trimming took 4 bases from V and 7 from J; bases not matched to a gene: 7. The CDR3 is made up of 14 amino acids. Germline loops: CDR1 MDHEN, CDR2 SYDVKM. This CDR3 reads CASSSRDRRQPQHF. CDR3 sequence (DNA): TGTGCCAGCAGTTCCCGGGACAGAAGACAGCCCCAGCATTTT.

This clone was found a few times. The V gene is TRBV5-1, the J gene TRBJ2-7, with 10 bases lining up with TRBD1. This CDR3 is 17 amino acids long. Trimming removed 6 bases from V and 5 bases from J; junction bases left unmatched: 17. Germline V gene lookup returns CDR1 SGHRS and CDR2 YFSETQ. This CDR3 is CASTSISYGTGDHEQYF. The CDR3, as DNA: TGCGCCAGCACCTCGATTTCATACGGGACAGGGGACCACGAGCAGTACTTC.

The CDR3 sequence is CASSLDGPHSYSNQPQHF. CDR3 in DNA: TGTGCCAGCAGCTTAGATGGGCCCCATTCCTATAGCAATCAGCCCCAGCATTTT. The rearrangement uses TRBV7-2 and TRBJ1-5; D is ambiguous. Germline V gene lookup returns CDR1 SGHTA and CDR2 FQGNSA. Trimming removed 1 base at V and 0 bases at J, with 16 bases between. The CDR3 covers 18 residues.